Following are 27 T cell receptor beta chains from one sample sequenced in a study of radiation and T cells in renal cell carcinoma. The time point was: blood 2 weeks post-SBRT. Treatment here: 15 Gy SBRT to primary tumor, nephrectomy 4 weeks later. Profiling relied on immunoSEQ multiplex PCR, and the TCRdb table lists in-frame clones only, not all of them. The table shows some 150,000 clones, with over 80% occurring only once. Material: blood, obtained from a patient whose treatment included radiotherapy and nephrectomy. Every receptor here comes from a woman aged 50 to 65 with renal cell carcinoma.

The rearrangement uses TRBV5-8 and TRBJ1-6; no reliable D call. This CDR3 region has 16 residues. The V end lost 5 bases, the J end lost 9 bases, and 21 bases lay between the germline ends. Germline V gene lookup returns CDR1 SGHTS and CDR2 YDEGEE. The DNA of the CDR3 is TGTGCCAGCAGACCAGGCAGAGTAGTTCTGATTTCACCCCTCCACTTT. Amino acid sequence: CASRPGRVVLISPLHF.

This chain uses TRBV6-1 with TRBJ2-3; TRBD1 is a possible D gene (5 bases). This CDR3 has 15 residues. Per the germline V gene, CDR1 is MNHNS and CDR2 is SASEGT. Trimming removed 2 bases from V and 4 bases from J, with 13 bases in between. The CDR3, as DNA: TGTGCCAGCAGTGAAACAGGTCTAACCCCAGATACGCAGTATTTT. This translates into CASSETGLTPDTQYF.

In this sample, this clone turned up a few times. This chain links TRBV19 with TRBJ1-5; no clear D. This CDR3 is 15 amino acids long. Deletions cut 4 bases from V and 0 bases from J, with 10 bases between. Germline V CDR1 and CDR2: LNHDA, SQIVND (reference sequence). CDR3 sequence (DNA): TGTGCCAGTAGTACCCTGGGAGATAGCAATCAGCCCCAGCATTTT. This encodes CASSTLGDSNQPQHF.

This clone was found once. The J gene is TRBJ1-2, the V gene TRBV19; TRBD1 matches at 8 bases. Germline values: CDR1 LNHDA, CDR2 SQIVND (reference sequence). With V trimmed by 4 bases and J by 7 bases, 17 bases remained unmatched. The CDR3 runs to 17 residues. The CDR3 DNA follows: TGTGCCAGTAGTACCCCAGGGACAGGTACTTCTTTGGGTGGCTACACCTTC. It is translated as CASSTPGTGTSLGGYTF.

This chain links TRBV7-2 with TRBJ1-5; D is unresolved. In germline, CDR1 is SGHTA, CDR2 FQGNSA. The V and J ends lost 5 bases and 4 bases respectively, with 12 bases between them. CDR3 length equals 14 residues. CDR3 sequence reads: CASSPTFLNQPQHF. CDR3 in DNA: TGTGCCAGCAGCCCTACCTTCCTGAATCAGCCCCAGCATTTT.

CDR3 residues: CASSTGLPEGEQFF. CDR3 DNA: TGTGCCAGCAGTACGGGACTCCCAGAGGGTGAGCAGTTCTTC. The rearrangement joins TRBV27 to TRBJ2-1; a possible D gene is TRBD2 (6 bases). The CDR3 length is 14 residues. Germline CDR1 reads MNHEY; CDR2 reads SMNVEV (reference sequence). The V gene lost 5 bases and the J gene lost 9 bases, with 17 bases spanning the gap.

CDR3 loop: CASGPSLAGGLSTQYF. The DNA for the CDR3 is TGCGCCAGCGGCCCTTCCCTAGCGGGGGGGCTATCTACGCAGTATTTT. The V and J genes are TRBV5-1 and TRBJ2-3, with TRBD2 matching 12 bases. Per germline, CDR1 SGHRS and CDR2 YFSETQ. Trimming cost V 7 bases and J 8 bases; bases outside gene matches: 14. The CDR3 has 16 amino acids.

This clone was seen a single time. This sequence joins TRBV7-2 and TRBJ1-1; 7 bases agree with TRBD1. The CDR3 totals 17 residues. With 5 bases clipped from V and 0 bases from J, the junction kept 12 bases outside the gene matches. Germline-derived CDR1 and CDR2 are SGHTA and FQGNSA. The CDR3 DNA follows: TGTGCCAGCAGCACCCCCGGACAGGTAACTCTGAACACTGAAGCTTTCTTT. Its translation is CASSTPGQVTLNTEAFF.

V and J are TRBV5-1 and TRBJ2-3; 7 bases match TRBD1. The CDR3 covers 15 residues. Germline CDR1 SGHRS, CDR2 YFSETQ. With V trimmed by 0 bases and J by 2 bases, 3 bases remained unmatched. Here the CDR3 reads CASSLEGQLTDTQYF. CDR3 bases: TGCGCCAGCAGCTTGGAGGGACAGCTCACAGATACGCAGTATTTT.

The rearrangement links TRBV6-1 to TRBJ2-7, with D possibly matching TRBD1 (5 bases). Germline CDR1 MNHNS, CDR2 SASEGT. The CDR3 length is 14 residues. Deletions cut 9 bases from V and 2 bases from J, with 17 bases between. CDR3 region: CASRVGVWAYEQYF. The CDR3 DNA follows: TGTGCCAGTAGAGTAGGGGTCTGGGCCTACGAGCAGTACTTC.

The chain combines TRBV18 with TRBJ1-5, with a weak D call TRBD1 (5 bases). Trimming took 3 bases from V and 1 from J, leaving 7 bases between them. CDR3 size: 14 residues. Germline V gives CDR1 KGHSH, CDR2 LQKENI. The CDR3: CASSPDRSNQPQHF. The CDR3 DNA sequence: TGTGCCAGCTCACCTGACAGAAGCAATCAGCCCCAGCATTTT.

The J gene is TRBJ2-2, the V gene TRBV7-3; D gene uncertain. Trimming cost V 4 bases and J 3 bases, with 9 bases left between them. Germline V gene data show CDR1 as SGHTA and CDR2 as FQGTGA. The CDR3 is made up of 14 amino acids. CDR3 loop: CASSSTDYTGELFF. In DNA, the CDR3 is TGTGCCAGCAGCTCAACCGATTACACCGGGGAGCTGTTTTTT.

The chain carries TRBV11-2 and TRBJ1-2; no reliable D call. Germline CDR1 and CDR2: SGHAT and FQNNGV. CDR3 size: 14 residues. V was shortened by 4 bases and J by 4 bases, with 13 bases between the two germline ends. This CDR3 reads CASSSEGRAYGYTF. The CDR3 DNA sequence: TGTGCCAGCAGCTCAGAGGGTAGGGCCTATGGCTACACCTTC.

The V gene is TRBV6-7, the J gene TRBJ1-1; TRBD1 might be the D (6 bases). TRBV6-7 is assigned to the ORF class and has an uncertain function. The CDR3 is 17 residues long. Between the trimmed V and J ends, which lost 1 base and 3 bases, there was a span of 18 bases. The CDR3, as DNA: TGTGCCAGCAGTTACTTAGGGTGGAAGGGGGGATACACTGAAGCTTTCTTT. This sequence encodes CASSYLGWKGGYTEAFF.

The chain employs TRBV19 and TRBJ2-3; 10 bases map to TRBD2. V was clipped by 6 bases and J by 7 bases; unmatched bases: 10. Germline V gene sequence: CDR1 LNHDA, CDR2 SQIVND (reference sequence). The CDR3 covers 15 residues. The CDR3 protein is CASSSQAGGANTQYF. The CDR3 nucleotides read TGTGCCAGTAGCTCACAAGCGGGGGGGGCAAATACGCAGTATTTT.

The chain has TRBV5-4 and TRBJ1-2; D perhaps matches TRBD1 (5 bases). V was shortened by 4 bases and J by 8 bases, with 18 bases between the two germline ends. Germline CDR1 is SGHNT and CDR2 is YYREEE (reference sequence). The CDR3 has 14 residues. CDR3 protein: CASSEYQGAKGYTF. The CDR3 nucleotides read TGTGCCAGCAGCGAATACCAGGGAGCTAAGGGCTACACCTTC. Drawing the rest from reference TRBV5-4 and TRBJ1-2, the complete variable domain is ETGVTQSPTHLIKTRGQQVTLRCSSQSGHNTVSWYQQALGQGPQFIFQYYREEENGRGNFPPRFSGLQFPNYSSELNVNALELDDSALYLCASSEYQGAKGYTFGSGTRLTVV.

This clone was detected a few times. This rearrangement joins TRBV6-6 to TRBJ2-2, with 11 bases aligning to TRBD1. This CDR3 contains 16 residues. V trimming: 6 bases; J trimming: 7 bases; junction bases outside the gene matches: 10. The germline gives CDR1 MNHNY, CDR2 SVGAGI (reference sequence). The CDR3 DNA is TGTGCCAGCAGCACGGGGGACAGGGGGTTTATCGGGGAGCTGTTTTTT. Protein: CASSTGDRGFIGELFF.

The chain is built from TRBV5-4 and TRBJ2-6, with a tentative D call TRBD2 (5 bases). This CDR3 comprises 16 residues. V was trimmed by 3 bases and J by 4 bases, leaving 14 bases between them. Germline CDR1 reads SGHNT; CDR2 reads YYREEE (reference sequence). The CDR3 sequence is CASSSTWESGANVLTF. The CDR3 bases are TGTGCCAGCAGCTCGACGTGGGAGTCCGGGGCCAACGTCCTGACTTTC.

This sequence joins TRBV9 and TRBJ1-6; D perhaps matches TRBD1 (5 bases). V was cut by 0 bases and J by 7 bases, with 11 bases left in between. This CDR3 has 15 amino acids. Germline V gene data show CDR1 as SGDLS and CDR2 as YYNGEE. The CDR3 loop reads CASSVDPGTNSPLHF. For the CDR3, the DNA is TGTGCCAGCAGCGTAGATCCAGGGACCAATTCACCCCTCCACTTT.

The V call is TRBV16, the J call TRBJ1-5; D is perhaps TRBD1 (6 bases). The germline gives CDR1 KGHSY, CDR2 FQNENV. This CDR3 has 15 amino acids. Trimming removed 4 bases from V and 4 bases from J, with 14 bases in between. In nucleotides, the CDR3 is TGTGCCAGCAGCCGTACCGGGACACCTAATCAGCCCCAGCATTTT. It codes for CASSRTGTPNQPQHF. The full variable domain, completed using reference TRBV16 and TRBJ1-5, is GEEVAQTPKHLVRGEGQKAKLYCAPIKGHSYVFWYQQVLKNEFKFLISFQNENVFDETGMPKERFSAKCLPNSPCSLEIQATKLEDSAVYFCASSRTGTPNQPQHFGDGTRLSIL.

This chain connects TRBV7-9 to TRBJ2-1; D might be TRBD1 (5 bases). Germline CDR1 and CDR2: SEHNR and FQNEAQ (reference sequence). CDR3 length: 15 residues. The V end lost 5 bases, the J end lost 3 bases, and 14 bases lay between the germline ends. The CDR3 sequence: CASSLGRPVYNEQFF. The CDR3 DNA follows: TGTGCCAGCAGCCTGGGGCGGCCAGTCTACAATGAGCAGTTCTTC.

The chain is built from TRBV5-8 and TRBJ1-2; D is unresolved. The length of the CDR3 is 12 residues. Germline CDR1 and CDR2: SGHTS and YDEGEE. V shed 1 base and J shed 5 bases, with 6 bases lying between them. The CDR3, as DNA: TGTGCCAGCAGCTTGTGGCAGTATGGCTACACCTTC. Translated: CASSLWQYGYTF.

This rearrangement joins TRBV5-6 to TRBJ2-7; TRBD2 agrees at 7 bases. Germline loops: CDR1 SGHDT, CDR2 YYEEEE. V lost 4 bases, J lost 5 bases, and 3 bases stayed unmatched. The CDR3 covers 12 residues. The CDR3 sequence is CASSLRGDEQYF. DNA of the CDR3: TGTGCCAGCAGCCTCCGGGGGGACGAGCAGTACTTC.

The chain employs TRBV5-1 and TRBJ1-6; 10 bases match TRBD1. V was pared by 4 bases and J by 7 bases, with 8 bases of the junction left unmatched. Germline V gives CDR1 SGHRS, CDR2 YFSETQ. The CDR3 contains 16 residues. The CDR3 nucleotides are TGCGCCAGCAGCGAAGGACAGGGGGTTTTAAATTCACCCCTCCACTTT. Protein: CASSEGQGVLNSPLHF.

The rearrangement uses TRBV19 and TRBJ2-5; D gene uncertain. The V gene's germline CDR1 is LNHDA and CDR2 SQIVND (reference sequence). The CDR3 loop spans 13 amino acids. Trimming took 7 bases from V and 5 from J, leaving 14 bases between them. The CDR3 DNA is TGTGCCAGTAACCGGGCAGGTAGGGAGACCCAGTACTTC. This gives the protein CASNRAGRETQYF. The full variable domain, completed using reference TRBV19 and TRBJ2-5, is DGGITQSPKYLFRKEGQNVTLSCEQNLNHDAMYWYRQDPGQGLRLIYYSQIVNDFQKGDIAEGYSVSREKKESFPLTVTSAQKNPTAFYLCASNRAGRETQYFGPGTRLLVL.

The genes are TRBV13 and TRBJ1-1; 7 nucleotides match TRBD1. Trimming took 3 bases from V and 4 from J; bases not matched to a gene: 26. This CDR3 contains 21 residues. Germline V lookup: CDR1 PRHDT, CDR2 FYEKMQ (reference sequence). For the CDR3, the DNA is TGTGCCAGCAGCTTCCTACCCGTGAGCCAAACGCAAAAACAGGGGCTCACTGAAGCTTTCTTT. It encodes CASSFLPVSQTQKQGLTEAFF.

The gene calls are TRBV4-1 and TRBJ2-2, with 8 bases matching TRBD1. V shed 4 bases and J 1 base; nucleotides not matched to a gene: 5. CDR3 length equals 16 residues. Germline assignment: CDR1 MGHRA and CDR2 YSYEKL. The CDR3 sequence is CASSRTGTGNTGELFF. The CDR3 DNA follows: TGCGCCAGCAGCCGAACTGGGACAGGGAACACCGGGGAGCTGTTTTTT.